A selection of T cell receptor beta chains follows, all from one sample in a study of beta chain features in type 1 diabetes. Here immunoSEQ multiplex PCR was the method, and the copy in TCRdb shows in-frame clones only, minus some. This table has about 150,000 clones, approximately 9.1% appearing once. The sample consisted of central memory CD4+ T cells from blood. Receptors were obtained from a woman aged 18-35 years in good health. Both conserved end residues are part of each CDR3. A D gene is named only where the DNA matches it firmly. A row's size may be missing; if present it is once, few, many or a size class.

clone_size	v_call	d_call	j_call	cdr3_aa	cdr3_nt
NA	TRBV11-3	NA	TRBJ2-5	CASSFSGTGQKTQYF	TGTGCCAGCAGCTTCTCCGGAACAGGGCAAAAGACCCAGTACTTC
NA	TRBV7-7	NA	TRBJ2-1	CASSLSGTGSYNEQFF	TGTGCTAGCAGCTTGAGCGGGACAGGCTCCTACAATGAGCAGTTCTTC
NA	TRBV4-2	NA	TRBJ2-2	CASSRTNRNTGELFF	TGTGCCAGCAGCCGGACTAATCGAAACACCGGGGAGCTGTTTTTT
NA	TRBV2	TRBD1	TRBJ1-5	CASSRGQGHQPQHF	TGTGCCAGCTCCAGGGGACAGGGGCATCAGCCCCAGCATTTT
NA	TRBV6-1	TRBD1	TRBJ1-2	CASSGQGRAGTF	TGTGCCAGCAGTGGACAGGGACGGGCCGGCACCTTC
NA	TRBV10-2	NA	TRBJ2-5	CASSEGGSGETQYF	TGCGCCAGCAGTGAGGGGGGGTCCGGGGAGACCCAGTACTTC
NA	TRBV4-1	TRBD2	TRBJ2-1	CASSQGQGLAGAYNEQFF	TGCGCCAGCAGCCAGGGGCAAGGATTGGCGGGAGCTTACAATGAGCAGTTCTTC
few	TRBV19	NA	TRBJ1-5	CASSIGAVSNQPQHF	TGTGCCAGTAGTATTGGTGCGGTTAGCAATCAGCCCCAGCATTTT
few	TRBV5-5	NA	TRBJ1-1	CASSSQFTSNTEAFF	TGTGCCAGCAGCTCTCAATTTACATCGAACACTGAAGCTTTCTTT
NA	TRBV5-4	NA	TRBJ1-6	CASSLRRFDNSPLHF	TGTGCCAGCAGCTTGCGGAGGTTCGATAATTCACCCCTCCACTTT
few	TRBV5-4	NA	TRBJ1-5	CASSLDRGNQPQHF	TGTGCCAGCAGCTTGGACAGGGGCAATCAGCCCCAGCATTTT
NA	TRBV11-3	NA	TRBJ2-7	CASSRAPTTGEQYF	TGTGCCAGCAGCCGGGCACCAACTACAGGAGAGCAGTACTTC
many	TRBV6-1	NA	TRBJ2-6	CASSEGYGHSGANVLTF	TGTGCCAGCAGTGAAGGGTACGGACACTCTGGGGCCAACGTCCTGACTTTC
few	TRBV7-2	TRBD1	TRBJ2-3	CASSYSAGTGKDTQYF	TGTGCCAGCAGCTACTCCGCCGGGACAGGAAAGGATACGCAGTATTTT
many	TRBV5-1	TRBD1	TRBJ2-1	CASSQPGQGSNEQFF	TGCGCCAGCAGCCAACCGGGACAGGGGAGTAATGAGCAGTTCTTC
NA	TRBV28	NA	TRBJ1-1	CASKLGTTEAFF	TGTGCCAGCAAATTGGGGACTACTGAAGCTTTCTTT
few	TRBV5-6	NA	TRBJ2-7	CASSLDRSYEQYF	TGTGCCAGCAGCTTGGACAGGTCCTACGAGCAGTACTTC
NA	TRBV9	NA	TRBJ1-2	CASSHDSTLRDGYTF	TGTGCCAGCAGCCATGACAGTACGTTAAGGGATGGCTACACCTTC
NA	TRBV5-1	TRBD1	TRBJ2-3	CASSFGTVSTDTQYF	TGCGCCAGCAGTTTTGGGACAGTTAGCACAGATACGCAGTATTTT
few	TRBV2	NA	TRBJ1-1	CASTSGGRRNTEAFF	TGTGCCAGCACGTCGGGGGGCAGGAGGAACACTGAAGCTTTCTTT
NA	TRBV19	TRBD2	TRBJ2-1	CASSRWEGTSGNEQFF	TGTGCCAGTAGCCGATGGGAGGGGACTAGCGGCAATGAGCAGTTCTTC
NA	TRBV19	NA	TRBJ2-6	CASNENSGANVLTF	TGTGCCAGTAATGAGAATTCTGGGGCCAACGTCCTGACTTTC
NA	TRBV19	NA	TRBJ1-1	CASSIDQYTEAFF	TGTGCCAGTAGTATAGACCAGTACACTGAAGCTTTCTTT
NA	TRBV6-1	NA	TRBJ1-5	CASSRTMTSNQPQHF	TGTGCCAGCAGCAGAACTATGACTAGCAATCAGCCCCAGCATTTT
few	TRBV7-9	TRBD2	TRBJ2-5	CASSSTSGRGGETQYF	TGTGCCAGCAGCTCAACTAGCGGGAGGGGTGGAGAGACCCAGTACTTC
NA	TRBV7-3	NA	TRBJ1-1	CASSLSGQMNTEAFF	TGTGCCAGCAGCTTAAGTGGGCAGATGAACACTGAAGCTTTCTTT
NA	TRBV2	TRBD2	TRBJ2-7	CASSEQERGGRGQYF	TGTGCCAGCAGTGAGCAGGAGCGGGGGGGCCGAGGACAGTACTTC
few	TRBV5-1	NA	TRBJ2-4	CASSWGAGAAKNIQYF	TGCGCCAGCAGCTGGGGGGCGGGAGCTGCCAAAAACATTCAGTACTTC
NA	TRBV2	NA	TRBJ1-2	CASSEVEGGYTF	TGTGCCAGCAGTGAGGTCGAGGGCGGCTACACCTTC
few	TRBV21-1	NA	TRBJ2-5	CASSKDGEGQQETQYF	TGTGCCAGCAGCAAAGATGGTGAGGGACAACAAGAGACCCAGTACTTC
NA	TRBV6-6	NA	TRBJ1-1	CASSYRDTEAFF	TGTGCCAGCAGTTACCGGGACACTGAAGCTTTCTTT
many	TRBV6-5	NA	TRBJ2-7	CASSSGLHTLF	TGTGCCAGCAGTAGCGGACTACATACCCTCTTC
few	TRBV11-3	TRBD1	TRBJ2-3	CASSLGQGNPDTQYF	TGTGCCAGCAGCCTAGGACAGGGCAATCCAGATACGCAGTATTTT
NA	TRBV12-5	NA	TRBJ1-2	CASGLTPPSGGYTF	TGTGCTAGTGGTTTGACACCGCCTTCGGGGGGCTACACCTTC
NA	TRBV5-1	TRBD2	TRBJ2-5	CASSLGTSGGLETQYF	TGCGCCAGCAGCCTTGGGACTAGCGGGGGGCTAGAGACCCAGTACTTC
NA	TRBV5-1	TRBD1	TRBJ2-7	CASSLRDRGQEQYF	TGCGCCAGCAGCCTCCGGGACAGGGGGCAAGAGCAGTACTTC
NA	TRBV11-2	TRBD2	TRBJ2-1	CASSPAGTRLYNEQFF	TGTGCCAGCAGCCCCGCTGGGACTAGGCTCTACAATGAGCAGTTCTTC
NA	TRBV30	TRBD2	TRBJ2-3	CAWGRAAGGLGTQYF	TGTGCCTGGGGACGGGCGGCGGGAGGGCTTGGTACGCAGTATTTT
NA	TRBV30	NA	TRBJ2-1	CAWSVVGSSYNEQFF	TGTGCCTGGAGTGTGGTAGGGAGCTCCTACAATGAGCAGTTCTTC
few	TRBV4-2	NA	TRBJ1-1	CASSQAPGNTEAFF	TGTGCCAGCAGCCAGGCCCCAGGTAACACTGAAGCTTTCTTT
NA	TRBV5-1	TRBD2	TRBJ2-1	CASSMSGTSGGYNEQFF	TGCGCCAGCAGCATGTCCGGGACTAGCGGGGGCTACAATGAGCAGTTCTTC